This T cell receptor (beta chain) was captured in a study of blood T cell repertoires in COVID-19. Study in general: Acute-phase and convalescent COVID-19 samples originated in the United States, Italy and Spain. Sources were T cells, B-cell-depleted T cells, or PBMCs; the material itself was cDNA or gDNA.

In the original workflow: Reference gene primer amplification gave estimated nucleated cell counts. The data were produced by immunoSEQ multiplex PCR, yet TCRdb's version contains in-frame clones alone and is incomplete. Clone size and V and J calls were adopted from that table, with D and trimming inferred from the DNA. The repertoire holds some 50,000 clones, 84% seen once, with about 4.1% in the top ten. The length of the CDR3 is 16 residues. With V trimmed by 5 bases and J by 0 bases, 8 bases remained unmatched. The V gene's germline CDR1 is SGHRS and CDR2 YFSETQ. The specimen was peripheral blood. The clonotype comes from a man in his fifties with active COVID-19. The J gene is TRBJ2-1, the V gene TRBV5-1; 7 bases are a match to TRBD1. The CDR3 loop reads CASRGVGGLSYNEQFF. The CDR3 nucleotides read TGCGCCAGCAGAGGGGTAGGGGGCCTCTCCTACAATGAGCAGTTCTTC.